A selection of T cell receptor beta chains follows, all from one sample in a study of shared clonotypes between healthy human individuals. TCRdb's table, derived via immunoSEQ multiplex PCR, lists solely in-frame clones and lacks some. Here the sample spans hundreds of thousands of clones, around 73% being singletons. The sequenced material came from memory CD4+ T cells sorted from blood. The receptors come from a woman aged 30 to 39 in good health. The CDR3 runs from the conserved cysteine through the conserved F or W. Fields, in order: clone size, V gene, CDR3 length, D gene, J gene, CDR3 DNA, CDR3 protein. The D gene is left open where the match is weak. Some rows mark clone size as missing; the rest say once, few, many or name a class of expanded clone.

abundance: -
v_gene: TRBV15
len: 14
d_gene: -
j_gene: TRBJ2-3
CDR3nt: TGTGCCACCAGCAGAGGGACGTACCCGGATACGCAGTATTTT
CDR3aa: CATSRGTYPDTQYF

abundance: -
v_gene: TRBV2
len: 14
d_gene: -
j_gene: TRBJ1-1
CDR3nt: TGTGCCAGCAGTATACGGGGGGCAGGTACTGAAGCTTTCTTT
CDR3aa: CASSIRGAGTEAFF

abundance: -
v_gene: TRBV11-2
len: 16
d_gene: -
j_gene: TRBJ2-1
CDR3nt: TGTGCCAGCAGCTTAGCAGGGTCCCCCACCTACAATGAGCAGTTCTTC
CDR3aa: CASSLAGSPTYNEQFF

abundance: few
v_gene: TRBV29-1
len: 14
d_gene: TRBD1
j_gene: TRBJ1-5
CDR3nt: TGCAGCGTTAGAGGGACAGGGGGCGATCAGCCCCAGCATTTT
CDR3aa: CSVRGTGGDQPQHF

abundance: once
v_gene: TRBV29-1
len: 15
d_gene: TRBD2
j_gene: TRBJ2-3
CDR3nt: TGCAGCGTTCGGCGGGAGGGGTCTTACACAGATACGCAGTATTTT
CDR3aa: CSVRREGSYTDTQYF

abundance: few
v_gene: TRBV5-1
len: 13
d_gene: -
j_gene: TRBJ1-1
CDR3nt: TGCGCCAGCAGCACTGACGGGAACACTGAAGCTTTCTTT
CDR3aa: CASSTDGNTEAFF

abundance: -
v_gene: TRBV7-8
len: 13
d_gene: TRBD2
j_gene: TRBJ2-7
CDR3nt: TGTGCCAGCAGCTTCAGCGGGACCAACGAGCAGTACTTC
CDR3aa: CASSFSGTNEQYF

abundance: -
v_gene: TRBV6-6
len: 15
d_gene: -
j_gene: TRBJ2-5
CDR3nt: TGTGCCAGCAGTATAAACAGGGTAGGCAGGGAGACCCAGTACTTC
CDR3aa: CASSINRVGRETQYF

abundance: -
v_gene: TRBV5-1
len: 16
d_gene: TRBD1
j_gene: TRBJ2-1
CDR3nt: TGCGCCAGCAGCCTTATCGCTGGACAGGGGAGAGATGAGCAGTTCTTC
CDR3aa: CASSLIAGQGRDEQFF

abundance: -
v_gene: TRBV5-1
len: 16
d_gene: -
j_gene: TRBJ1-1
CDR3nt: TGCGCCAGCAGCCTCAAGGAAGGGGGTCTGAACACTGAAGCTTTCTTT
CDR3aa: CASSLKEGGLNTEAFF

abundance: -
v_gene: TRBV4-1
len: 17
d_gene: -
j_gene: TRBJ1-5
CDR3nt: TGCGCCAGCAGCCAAGATCGTGGGGCAGGGACTAATCAGCCCCAGCATTTT
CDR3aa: CASSQDRGAGTNQPQHF

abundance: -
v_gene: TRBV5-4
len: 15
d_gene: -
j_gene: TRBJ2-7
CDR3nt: TGTGCCAGCACCCTAGGCAGGCAGAGCTCCTACGAGCAGTACTTC
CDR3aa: CASTLGRQSSYEQYF

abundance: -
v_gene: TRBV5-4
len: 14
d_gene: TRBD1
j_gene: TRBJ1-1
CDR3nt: TGTGCCAGCAGCCCAGGACAGGGGGGCACTGAAGCTTTCTTT
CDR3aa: CASSPGQGGTEAFF

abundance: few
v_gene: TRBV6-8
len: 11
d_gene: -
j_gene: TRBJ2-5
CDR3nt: TGTGCCAGCGGCGGTAAAGAGACCCAGTACTTC
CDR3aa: CASGGKETQYF

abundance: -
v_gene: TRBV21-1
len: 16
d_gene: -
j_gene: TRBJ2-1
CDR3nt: TGTGCCAGCCCCAGGACTAGCGGGAATGAGATCAATGAGCAGTTCTTC
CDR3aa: CASPRTSGNEINEQFF

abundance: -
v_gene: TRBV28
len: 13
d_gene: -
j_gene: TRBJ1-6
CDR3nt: TGTGCCAGCACCCCGGGGATCAGTTCACCCCTCCACTTT
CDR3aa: CASTPGISSPLHF

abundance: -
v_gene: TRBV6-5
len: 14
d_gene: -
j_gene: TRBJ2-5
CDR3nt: TGTGCCAGCAGTTACTCAAGGGACCAAGAGACCCAGTACTTC
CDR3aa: CASSYSRDQETQYF

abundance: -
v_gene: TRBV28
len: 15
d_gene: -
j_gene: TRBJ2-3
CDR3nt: TGTGCCAGCAGCTTCTCCGGGTCTCGCACAGATACGCAGTATTTT
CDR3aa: CASSFSGSRTDTQYF

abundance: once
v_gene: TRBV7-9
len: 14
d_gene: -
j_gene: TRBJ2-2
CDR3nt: TGTGCCAGCAGCTTATCAGGGATCGGCGGGGAGCTGTTTTTT
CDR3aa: CASSLSGIGGELFF

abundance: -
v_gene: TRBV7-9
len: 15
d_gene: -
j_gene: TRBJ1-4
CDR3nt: TGTGCCAGCAGCTTAGGAGGGACAACTAATGAAAAACTGTTTTTT
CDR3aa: CASSLGGTTNEKLFF

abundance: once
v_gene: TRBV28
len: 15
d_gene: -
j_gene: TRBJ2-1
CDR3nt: TGTGCCAGCAGTGCCCCCGGAGGTAACTACAATGAGCAGTTCTTC
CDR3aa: CASSAPGGNYNEQFF

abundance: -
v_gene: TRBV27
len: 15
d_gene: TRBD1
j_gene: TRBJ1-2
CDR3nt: TGTGCCAGCACCACACGACAGGGGGCTGACTATGGCTACACCTTC
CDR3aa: CASTTRQGADYGYTF

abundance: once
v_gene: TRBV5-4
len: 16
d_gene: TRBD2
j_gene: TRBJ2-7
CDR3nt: TGTGCCAGCAGCCCCCGGGGACTAGCGGGAGGATACGAGCAGTACTTC
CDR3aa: CASSPRGLAGGYEQYF

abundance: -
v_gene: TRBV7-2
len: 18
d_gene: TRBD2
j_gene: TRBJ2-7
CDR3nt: TGTGCCAGCAGCTTAGCGGCGGGAGGGCCCCTAAGCTCCTACGAGCAGTACTTC
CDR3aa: CASSLAAGGPLSSYEQYF

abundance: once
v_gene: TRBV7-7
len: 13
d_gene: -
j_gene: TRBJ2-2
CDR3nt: TGTGCCAGCAGCGCGGCTAACACCGGGGAGCTGTTTTTT
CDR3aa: CASSAANTGELFF

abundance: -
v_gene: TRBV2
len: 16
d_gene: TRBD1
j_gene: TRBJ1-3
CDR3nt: TGTGCCAGCAGGGGACAGTTAAGAAGCTCTGGAAACACCATATATTTT
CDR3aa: CASRGQLRSSGNTIYF

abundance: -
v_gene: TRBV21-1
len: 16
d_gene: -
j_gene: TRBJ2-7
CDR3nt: TGTGCCAGCAGCAAAGGGGGACAGACGACCGCCTACGAGCAGTACTTC
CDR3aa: CASSKGGQTTAYEQYF

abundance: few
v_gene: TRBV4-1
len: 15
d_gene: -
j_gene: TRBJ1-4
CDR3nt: TGCGCCAGCAGCCCCGATGGGACAAATAATGAAAAACTGTTTTTT
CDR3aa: CASSPDGTNNEKLFF

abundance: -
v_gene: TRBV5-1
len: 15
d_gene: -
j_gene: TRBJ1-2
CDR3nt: TGCGCCAGCAGCTTGGCCACAGGGAAGGGGTATGGCTACACCTTC
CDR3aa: CASSLATGKGYGYTF

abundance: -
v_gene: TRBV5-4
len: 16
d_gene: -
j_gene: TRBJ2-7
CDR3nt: TGCGCCAGCAGCCAAACTGGGCAGCGCTTATTACTCGAGCAGTACTTC
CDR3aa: CASSQTGQRLLLEQYF

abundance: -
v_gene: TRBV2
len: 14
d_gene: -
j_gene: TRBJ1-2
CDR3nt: TGTGCCAGCAGTGAAGCAGGGGCGAACTATGGCTACACCTTC
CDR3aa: CASSEAGANYGYTF

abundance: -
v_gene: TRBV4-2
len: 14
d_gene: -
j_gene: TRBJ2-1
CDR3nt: TGTGCCAGCAGCCCCGGACAAAGGGGCGATGAGCAGTTCTTC
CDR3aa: CASSPGQRGDEQFF

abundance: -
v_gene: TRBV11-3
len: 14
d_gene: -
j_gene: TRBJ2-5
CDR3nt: TGTGCCAGCAGCCAAAGGGACGGACAAGAGACCCAGTACTTC
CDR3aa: CASSQRDGQETQYF

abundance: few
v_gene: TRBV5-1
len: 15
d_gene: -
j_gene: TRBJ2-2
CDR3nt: TGCGCCAGCAGCTTGGGGCAAACATGGGCCGGGGAGCTGTTTTTT
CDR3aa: CASSLGQTWAGELFF